The 15 T cell receptor beta chains listed next were all sequenced from one sample in a study of blood T cell repertoires in COVID-19. Data came from immunoSEQ multiplex PCR; TCRdb stores just in-frame clones and leaves some out. The data hold about 250,000 clones, with about four fifths observed a single time. Sequenced material: peripheral blood. All receptors come from a man at least 80 years old with acute or convalescent COVID-19.

V gene TRBV2 combines with J gene TRBJ2-7; the match to TRBD1 covers 9 bases. The germline V gene has CDR1 SNHLY and CDR2 FYNNEI. The CDR3 has 15 residues. Trimming removed 6 bases from V and 4 bases from J; junction bases left unmatched: 10. For the CDR3, the DNA is TGTGCCAGCAGCCTATACAGGGGGCGAGGATACGAGCAGTACTTC. Encoded protein: CASSLYRGRGYEQYF.

The chain combines TRBV6-5 with TRBJ1-1; 9 bases map to TRBD1. CDR1 is MNHEY, CDR2 SVGAGI, per germline. The length of the CDR3 is 12 residues. The ends lost 5 bases at V and 7 bases at J; junction bases unmatched: 2. CDR3 loop: CASSTGGREAFF. CDR3 bases: TGTGCCAGCAGTACAGGGGGCCGTGAAGCTTTCTTT.

The chain joins TRBV5-8 to TRBJ2-7, with D maybe TRBD1 (7 bases). The CDR3 is made up of 15 amino acids. V was trimmed by 2 bases and J by 0 bases, leaving 12 bases between them. Germline CDR1 SGHTS, CDR2 YDEGEE. This CDR3 is CASSFRGRPSYEQYF. The CDR3 region has the DNA TGTGCCAGCAGCTTCAGGGGGAGGCCCTCCTACGAGCAGTACTTC.

The rearrangement links TRBV24-1 to TRBJ2-1; 11 nucleotides match TRBD2. Losses at the gene ends were 2 bases for V and 0 bases for J; bases not matched to a gene: 8. This CDR3 contains 19 residues. Germline loops: CDR1 KGHDR, CDR2 SFDVKD. CDR3 sequence: CATSDSGTSGYYSYNEQFF. CDR3 in DNA: TGTGCCACCAGTGATTCCGGGACTAGCGGTTACTACTCCTACAATGAGCAGTTCTTC.

This clone showed up just a few times. The chain has TRBV9 and TRBJ2-2; 10 bases are shared with TRBD2. With 0 bases clipped from V and 5 bases from J, the junction kept 4 bases outside the gene matches. Germline V gives CDR1 SGDLS, CDR2 YYNGEE. This CDR3 region has 16 residues. DNA for the CDR3: TGTGCCAGCAGCGTAGTAGCTAGCGGGAGAACCGGGGAGCTGTTTTTT. Encoded protein: CASSVVASGRTGELFF.

This chain connects TRBV5-6 to TRBJ1-2; a possible D gene is TRBD1 (6 bases). The V end lost 1 base, the J end lost 6 bases, and 19 bases lay between the germline ends. The V gene's germline CDR1 is SGHDT and CDR2 YYEEEE. CDR3 length: 16 residues. CDR3 amino acids: CASSLTGHLKLHGYTF. For the CDR3, the DNA is TGTGCCAGCAGCTTGACGGGACACCTAAAATTGCATGGCTACACCTTC.

The rearrangement joins TRBV7-9 to TRBJ1-2, with TRBD1 identical over 7 bases. V dropped 1 base and J dropped 1; count of bases not matched to a gene: 6. Looked up from germline, CDR1 is SEHNR and CDR2 is FQNEAQ (reference sequence). The length of the CDR3 is 16 residues. CDR3 sequence: CASSLVRQGGNYGYTF. The DNA for the CDR3 is TGTGCCAGCAGCTTAGTGCGTCAGGGGGGTAACTATGGCTACACCTTC.

This clone was picked up one time. The rearrangement links TRBV7-9 to TRBJ2-5; the D gene is possibly TRBD1 (5 bases). This CDR3 has 14 amino acids. Trimming took 5 bases from V and 0 from J, leaving 10 bases between them. Germline V lookup: CDR1 SEHNR, CDR2 FQNEAQ (reference sequence). CDR3 in amino acids: CASSLGQHQETQYF. CDR3 nucleotide sequence: TGTGCCAGCAGCCTCGGACAACACCAAGAGACCCAGTACTTC.

The chain links TRBV5-4 to TRBJ1-2; TRBD1 aligns across 7 bases. V shed 1 base, J shed 0 bases, and the junction held 6 bases outside the gene matches. Germline V gene sequence: CDR1 SGHNT, CDR2 YYREEE (reference sequence). There are 16 residues in the CDR3. CDR3 sequence reads: CASSLTGALANYGYTF. In nucleotides, the CDR3 is TGTGCCAGCAGCTTGACAGGGGCGCTGGCTAACTATGGCTACACCTTC.

The chain is built from TRBV6-6 and TRBJ2-7; TRBD1 might be the D (6 bases). Trimming removed 6 bases at V and 4 bases at J, with 16 bases between. Germline V gene data show CDR1 as MNHNY and CDR2 as SVGAGI (reference sequence). This CDR3 has 14 residues. CDR3 loop: CASRGTPSHYEQYF. The CDR3 nucleotides are TGTGCCAGCAGGGGGACACCCAGCCATTACGAGCAGTACTTC.

The chain combines TRBV18 with TRBJ1-3; D is possibly TRBD1 (5 bases). CDR1 KGHSH and CDR2 LQKENI come from the germline V gene. The CDR3 runs to 16 residues. V gave up 0 bases and J gave up 0 bases, with 9 bases separating them. CDR3 protein: CASSPPGLSSGNTIYF. CDR3 bases: TGTGCCAGCTCACCACCGGGACTGTCCTCTGGAAACACCATATATTTT.

V and J are TRBV27 and TRBJ1-6; D gene ambiguous. Trimming removed 4 bases from V and 0 bases from J, with 4 bases in between. This CDR3 is 14 amino acids long. Germline CDR1 MNHEY, CDR2 SMNVEV (reference sequence). The CDR3 bases are TGTGCCAGCAGTTGGAGCTCCTATAATTCACCCCTCCACTTT. This codes for CASSWSSYNSPLHF.

The genes are TRBV4-2 and TRBJ1-1; D is unresolved. CDR1 and CDR2 (germline): LGHNA, YNFKEQ. This CDR3 has 13 residues. Trimming removed 0 bases at V and 7 bases at J, with 9 bases between. CDR3 sequence (DNA): TGTGCCAGCAGCCAAGATCGGTCGAGTGAAGCTTTCTTT. It codes for CASSQDRSSEAFF.

This chain links TRBV28 with TRBJ2-3; TRBD2 matches 13 bases. The junction had 7 bases not matched to a gene; V was cut back by 5 bases and J by 2 bases. The CDR3 runs 17 residues. Per the germline V gene, CDR1 is MDHEN and CDR2 is SYDVKM. CDR3 bases: TGTGCCAGCAGTCCCTATGGACTAGCGGGGGCCACAGATACGCAGTATTTT. It yields the protein CASSPYGLAGATDTQYF.

The chain combines TRBV18 with TRBJ1-1; D is ambiguous. CDR3 length: 15 amino acids. Trimming took 6 bases from V and 2 from J, leaving 16 bases between them. Germline V gene lookup returns CDR1 KGHSH and CDR2 LQKENI. As DNA, the CDR3 is TGTGCCAGCTCTCCCCAGGCCCCCAGCAACACTGAAGCTTTCTTT. Protein: CASSPQAPSNTEAFF.